The clone carrying this TCR beta chain has just a few counts. Then a second PCR, running about 6 to 12 cycles, was carried out with a sample-barcoded 5' primer and a J-beta primer mix. TCRdb processed the 5' RACE reads anew with MiXCR; each CDR3 protein has one entry. The sample lists over 700,000 distinct CDR3 sequences, more than 20% seen once, with more than 7.5% in the top ten. This sample stems from a study of blood T cells in healthy people across ages. The CDR3 consists of 11 residues. CDR1 SGHTS and CDR2 YDEGEE come from the germline V gene. V lost 2 bases, J lost 6 bases, and 3 bases lay in between. The same data also went into a second study, on T cells of mothers and their children.

This chain joins TRBV5-8 and TRBJ1-5, with no clear D. The receptor was isolated from a boy aged 5-17 years in good health. The sample was blood. The CDR3 DNA follows: TGTGCCAGCAGCTTTGGTCAGCCCCAGCATTTT. Amino acid sequence: CASSFGQPQHF.